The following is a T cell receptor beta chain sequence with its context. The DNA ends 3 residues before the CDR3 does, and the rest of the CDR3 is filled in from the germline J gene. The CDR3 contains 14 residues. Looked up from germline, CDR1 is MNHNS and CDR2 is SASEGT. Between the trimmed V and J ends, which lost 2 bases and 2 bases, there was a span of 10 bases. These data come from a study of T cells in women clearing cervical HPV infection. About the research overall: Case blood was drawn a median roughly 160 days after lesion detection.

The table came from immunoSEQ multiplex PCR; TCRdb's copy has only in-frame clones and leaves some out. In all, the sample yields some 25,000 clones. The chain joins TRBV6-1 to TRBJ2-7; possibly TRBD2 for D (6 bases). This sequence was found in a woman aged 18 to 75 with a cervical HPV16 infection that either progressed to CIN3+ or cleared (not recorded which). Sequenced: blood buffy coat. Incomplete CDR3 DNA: TGTGCCAGCAGTGAATGGGACTTCGCCTACGAG. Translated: CASSEWDFAYE. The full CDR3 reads CASSEWDFAYEQYF.